The 21 T cell receptor beta chains listed next were all sequenced from one sample in a study of blood T cells in healthy people across ages. Through a sample-barcoded 5' primer and a J-beta primer mix, a second PCR was run for roughly 7 to 11 cycles. TCRdb recomputed calls from the 5' RACE reads with MiXCR, one row per CDR3 protein. Of around 650,000 distinct CDR3 sequences listed, about 30% are singletons. The source material was blood. The receptor source for this set is a woman of 80 years or more in good health.

Notes on this clonotype: A read error is possible here, since a much larger clone lies one base away. For the CDR3, the DNA is TGCAGTGCTAGGGGGGTGGAGACCCAGTTCTTC. It encodes CSARGVETQFF. The V and J genes are TRBV20-1 and TRBJ2-1; D may correspond to TRBD1 or TRBD2 (5 bases each). This CDR3 has 11 residues. V shed 3 bases and J shed 13 bases, with 13 bases lying between them. Germline lookup yields CDR1 DFQATT and CDR2 SNEGSKA (reference sequence).

This clonotype was picked up a small number of times. The CDR3 is CASSTHDREIGKLFF. The CDR3 DNA reads as TGTGCCAGCAGTACACATGACAGGGAGATCGGAAAACTGTTTTTT. The V and J genes are TRBV6-2 or TRBV6-3 and TRBJ1-4; TRBD1 aligns across 7 bases. The CDR3 spans 15 residues. With V trimmed by 5 bases and J by 10 bases, 13 bases remained unmatched. Germline values: CDR1 MNHEY, CDR2 SVGEGT.

This clonotype was counted at least ten times. This chain connects TRBV7-9 to TRBJ2-5, with D unresolved. The germline V and J ends were trimmed by 1 base and 1 base, with 10 bases remaining between them. Germline V gene sequence: CDR1 SEHNR, CDR2 FQNEAQ (reference sequence). The CDR3 extends over 15 amino acids. CDR3 sequence reads: CASSLVFDSQETQYF. The CDR3 DNA reads TGTGCCAGCAGCTTAGTGTTCGATTCCCAAGAGACCCAGTACTTC.

The sample holds many counts of this clonotype. V usage is TRBV27 and J usage is TRBJ2-5; TRBD1 or TRBD2 may be the D gene (6 bases each). Trimming removed 0 bases at V and 7 bases at J, with 12 bases between. CDR3 length equals 14 residues. CDR1 is MNHEY, CDR2 SMNVEV, per germline (reference sequence). Here the CDR3 DNA reads TGTGCCAGCAGTTTATCTGGGGGGCGCGGGACCCAGTACTTC. It is translated as CASSLSGGRGTQYF.

This clonotype was recorded at least ten times. The rearrangement joins TRBV10-3 to TRBJ2-5; weak D call: TRBD2 (7 bases). V lost 4 bases to trimming and J lost 2 bases, with 17 bases between them. This CDR3 has 16 amino acids. Germline lookup yields CDR1 ENHRY and CDR2 SYGVKD. The CDR3 loop reads CAISGEGGRLQETQYF. As DNA, the CDR3 is TGTGCCATCAGTGGGGAGGGGGGTCGCTTACAAGAGACCCAGTACTTC.

The sample holds many counts of this clonotype. This chain connects TRBV6-1 to TRBJ2-1; 9 bases map to TRBD2. V shed 8 bases, J shed 7 bases, and the junction held 6 bases outside the gene matches. The CDR3 extends over 13 amino acids. Germline CDR1 reads MNHNS; CDR2 reads SASEGT. CDR3 residues: CASVLAGQNEQFF. Written as DNA, the CDR3 is TGTGCCAGCGTCCTAGCGGGGCAGAATGAGCAGTTCTTC.

This clonotype has a count of ten or more. The chain links TRBV5-6 to TRBJ2-6; D unclear. Trimming took 0 bases from V and 2 from J, leaving 6 bases between them. This CDR3 contains 15 residues. In germline, CDR1 is SGHDT, CDR2 YYEEEE. This CDR3 reads CASSLVLAGANVLTF. CDR3 sequence (DNA): TGTGCCAGCAGCTTGGTATTGGCTGGGGCCAACGTCCTGACTTTC.

This clonotype appeared many times. The CDR3, as DNA: TGTGCCAGCAGTCGACAGGGGGCAATTCAAGAGACCCAGTACTTC. Translating gives CASSRQGAIQETQYF. The V and J genes are TRBV2 and TRBJ2-5, with 10 bases aligning to TRBD1. CDR1 is SNHLY and CDR2 is FYNNEI in the germline V gene. V lost 5 bases to trimming and J lost 2 bases; unmatched junction nucleotides: 5. This CDR3 comprises 15 residues. The full variable domain, in which reference TRBV2 and TRBJ2-5 provide the parts outside the CDR3, is EPEVTQTPSHQVTQMGQEVILRCVPISNHLYFYWYRQILGQKVEFLVSFYNNEISEKSEIFDDQFSVERPDGSNFTLKIRSTKLEDSAMYFCASSRQGAIQETQYFGPGTRLLVL.

The genes are TRBV5-1 and TRBJ1-1; 8 bases agree with TRBD1. Germline loops: CDR1 SGHRS, CDR2 YFSETQ. The CDR3 runs 15 residues. Trimming took 8 bases from V and 0 from J; bases not matched to a gene: 9. The CDR3 here is CASSGQGRLNTEAFF. Written as DNA, the CDR3 is TGCGCCAGTAGTGGACAGGGCCGACTGAACACTGAAGCTTTCTTT.

This chain connects TRBV27 to TRBJ1-1; TRBD1 aligns across 8 bases. V lost 7 bases and J lost 1; bases outside the gene matches: 2. The CDR3 contains 13 residues. Germline-derived CDR1 and CDR2 are MNHEY and SMNVEV (reference sequence). The CDR3 sequence is CASNTGGNTEAFF. CDR3 coding DNA: TGTGCCAGCAACACAGGGGGGAACACTGAAGCTTTCTTT.

This chain connects TRBV20-1 to TRBJ2-3, with TRBD2 identical over 14 bases. Per germline, CDR1 DFQATT and CDR2 SNEGSKA (reference sequence). The CDR3 sequence is 15 residues long. Trimming removed 5 bases from V and 6 bases from J; junction bases left unmatched: 7. The CDR3 sequence: CSAGGLAGEGDTQYF. The CDR3 nucleotides are TGCAGTGCTGGGGGACTAGCGGGGGAGGGGGATACGCAGTATTTT.

This clonotype was seen many times. This chain uses TRBV20-1 with TRBJ2-1; D might be TRBD1 (6 bases). This CDR3 is built from 13 residues. V gave up 1 base and J gave up 8 bases, with 12 bases separating them. From germline, CDR1 is DFQATT and CDR2 SNEGSKA (reference sequence). CDR3 in DNA: TGCAGTGCTAGAGCACCACAGGGATATGAGCAGTTCTTC. Residues: CSARAPQGYEQFF.

There are many counts of this clonotype. This sequence joins TRBV7-2 and TRBJ2-7, with D unresolved. CDR1 is SGHTA and CDR2 is FQGNSA in the germline V gene. Trimming took off 5 bases at V and 2 bases at J, with 16 bases between the two ends. The CDR3 runs to 15 residues. This CDR3 is CASSRGSADPYEQYF. Written as DNA, the CDR3 is TGTGCCAGCAGCCGAGGATCGGCAGATCCCTACGAGCAGTACTTC.

This clonotype has a count of ten or more. The chain uses TRBV5-6 and TRBJ2-6, with a possible D match to TRBD1 (5 bases). CDR1 SGHDT and CDR2 YYEEEE come from the germline V gene. The CDR3 is 14 amino acids. Between the trimmed V and J ends, which lost 4 bases and 7 bases, there was a span of 12 bases. This CDR3 is CASSLQGPANVLTF. CDR3 nucleotides: TGTGCCAGCAGCCTGCAGGGCCCCGCCAACGTCCTGACTTTC.

In this sample, this clonotype turned up many times. The J gene is TRBJ2-6, the V gene TRBV18, with D perhaps matching TRBD2 (6 bases). Germline values: CDR1 KGHSH, CDR2 LQKENI. The CDR3 is 17 residues long. Trimming took off 1 base at V and 0 bases at J, with 10 bases between the two ends. The CDR3, as DNA: TGTGCCAGCTCACCACGGGACTCCGGCTCTGGGGCCAACGTCCTGACTTTC. Translation gives CASSPRDSGSGANVLTF.

This clonotype was seen ten or more times. V gene TRBV3-1 combines with J gene TRBJ2-3, with 7 bases that match TRBD2. Unmatched junction bases numbered 11, after V lost 5 bases and J lost 6 bases. CDR3 length: 15 amino acids. Germline assignment: CDR1 LGHDT and CDR2 YNNKEL (reference sequence). CDR3 in DNA: TGTGCCAGCAGCACGGGACTACTCCTCCCGGATACGCAGTATTTT. Amino acid sequence: CASSTGLLLPDTQYF.

This clonotype came up many times. V and J are TRBV2 and TRBJ2-3; 9 bases map to TRBD1. The V gene end was trimmed by 9 bases and the J gene end by 6 bases; junction bases not matched to a gene: 13. Germline V gene sequence: CDR1 SNHLY, CDR2 FYNNEI. CDR3 size: 15 residues. CDR3 nucleotide sequence: TGTGCCAGGGGGAATCCGGGACAGGGAACGGATACGCAGTATTTT. This codes for CARGNPGQGTDTQYF.

The V call is TRBV5-1, the J call TRBJ2-5; tentative D call: TRBD2 (5 bases). The V gene lost 0 bases and the J gene lost 0 bases, with 15 bases spanning the gap. Germline V gene data show CDR1 as SGHRS and CDR2 as YFSETQ. The CDR3 is made up of 17 amino acids. The CDR3 region has the DNA TGCGCCAGCAGCTTGGACGGGGTTTACTCAGACCAAGAGACCCAGTACTTC. It codes for CASSLDGVYSDQETQYF.

This clonotype was observed at least ten times. V usage is TRBV5-1 and J usage is TRBJ1-2, with 8 bases fitting TRBD1. V lost 3 bases and J lost 8; bases outside the gene matches: 12. The CDR3 runs 15 residues. Germline V gives CDR1 SGHRS, CDR2 YFSETQ. The CDR3 protein is CASSSPGQAFGGYTF. DNA for the CDR3: TGCGCCAGCAGCTCTCCGGGACAGGCTTTTGGGGGCTACACCTTC.

This clonotype was found a few times. The CDR3 DNA sequence: TGTGCCAGCAGAAGGGCAGTTGGTGACTACACCTTC. Protein: CASRRAVGDYTF. This chain joins TRBV27 and TRBJ1-2; D gene ambiguous. Deletions cut 6 bases from V and 10 bases from J, with 15 bases between. CDR1 and CDR2 (germline): MNHEY, SMNVEV (reference sequence). The CDR3 contains 12 residues.

Comment on this clonotype: It may be a read error: a sequence one base away is much more abundant. The genes are TRBV28 and TRBJ2-1, with TRBD2 matching over 16 bases. CDR1 and CDR2 (germline): MDHEN, SYDVKM. This CDR3 is 16 amino acids long. CDR3 bases: TGTGCCAGCAGTTATGGGGGACTAGCGGGGGGGACTGAGCGGTTCTTC. Translated: CASSYGGLAGGTERFF.